Listed here is a single T cell receptor (beta chain). The CDR3 has 14 amino acids. The ends were cut back, 2 bases at V and 2 bases at J, with 10 bases in the middle. The germline CDR1 and CDR2 sequences are KGHSH and LQKENI. This specimen comes from a study of blood T cell repertoires in COVID-19. Overall study: T cells, B-cell-depleted T cells, or PBMCs supplied cDNA or gDNA.

In the original processing: Counts of nucleated cells, estimated from reference gene primer amplification, were obtained. TCRdb's table, derived via immunoSEQ multiplex PCR, lists solely in-frame clones and lacks some. The DNA gave D and trimming, while V, J and clone size come from that table. The table lists about 280,000 clones, 85% of them singletons. The rearrangement joins TRBV18 to TRBJ2-7; maybe TRBD1 (6 bases). Material: peripheral blood. This clonotype originated in a human donor in a cohort sampled during active COVID-19. The CDR3 nucleotides read TGTGCCAGCTCACCAGGGGGCAGACCCTACGAGCAGTACTTC. It translates to CASSPGGRPYEQYF.